Listed below are T cell receptor beta chains from one sample, sequenced in a study of regulatory T cells in long-lasting Graves disease. TCRdb independently ran MiXCR on the multiplex PCR reads; one entry per CDR3 protein. Here the sample spans a few hundred thousand distinct CDR3 sequences, 22% being singletons. Sequencing was performed on peripheral blood mononuclear cells (PBMCs), taken when the disease was refractory, from a patient treated with antithyroid drugs. The receptors were gathered from a female donor with Graves disease. Both conserved end residues are part of each CDR3. Each record gives: CDR3 protein, CDR3 DNA, V gene, clone size, D gene, J gene. D genes are given only for firm matches. A row's size may be missing; if present it is once, few, many or a size class.

CDR3 protein: CASTNLNTGELFF
CDR3 DNA: TGTGCCAGCACAAACCTTAACACCGGGGAGCTGTTTTTT
V gene: TRBV28
clone size: many
D gene: NA
J gene: TRBJ2-2

CDR3 protein: CASSLARQGGPPLHF
CDR3 DNA: TGTGCCAGCAGCTTGGCGAGACAGGGGGGCCCACCCCTCCACTTT
V gene: TRBV7-9
clone size: NA
D gene: TRBD1
J gene: TRBJ1-6

CDR3 protein: CASSQKGGTPHF
CDR3 DNA: TGTGCCAGCAGCCAAAAAGGGGGTACACCGCATTTT
V gene: TRBV3-1
clone size: many
D gene: NA
J gene: TRBJ1-5

CDR3 protein: CASSPDSLSNQPQHF
CDR3 DNA: TGTGCCAGCAGCCCGGACAGTTTGAGCAATCAGCCCCAGCATTTT
V gene: TRBV12-3/TRBV12-4
clone size: few
D gene: NA
J gene: TRBJ1-5

CDR3 protein: CASSLGPLHHRSSSYEQYF
CDR3 DNA: TGCGCCAGCAGCTTGGGCCCTCTCCATCACCGATCAAGCTCCTACGAGCAGTACTTC
V gene: TRBV5-1
clone size: few
D gene: NA
J gene: TRBJ2-7

CDR3 protein: CASSQVRTLSGQYF
CDR3 DNA: TGCGCCAGCAGCCAAGTCCGGACCCTATCGGGGCAGTACTTC
V gene: TRBV4-1
clone size: NA
D gene: NA
J gene: TRBJ2-7

CDR3 protein: CASTDPDRVSYEQYF
CDR3 DNA: TGTGCCAGCACCGATCCGGACAGGGTCTCCTACGAGCAGTACTTC
V gene: TRBV12-3/TRBV12-4
clone size: many
D gene: TRBD1
J gene: TRBJ2-7

CDR3 protein: CASSPGTLGYGYTF
CDR3 DNA: TGTGCCAGCAGTCCAGGGACCCTAGGCTATGGCTACACCTTC
V gene: TRBV2
clone size: few
D gene: NA
J gene: TRBJ1-2

CDR3 protein: CASSQEGTGFDEQYF
CDR3 DNA: TGTGCCAGCAGCCAAGAGGGGACAGGGTTCGACGAGCAGTACTTC
V gene: TRBV3-1
clone size: few
D gene: TRBD1
J gene: TRBJ2-7

CDR3 protein: CASSPTTRTDTQYF
CDR3 DNA: TGTGCCAGCAGCCCAACGACACGCACAGATACGCAGTATTTT
V gene: TRBV7-2
clone size: NA
D gene: NA
J gene: TRBJ2-3

CDR3 protein: CASSLRLAGGTLGTQYF
CDR3 DNA: TGTGCCAGCAGCTTACGACTAGCGGGGGGTACCCTGGGGACCCAGTACTTC
V gene: TRBV5-6
clone size: NA
D gene: TRBD2
J gene: TRBJ2-5

CDR3 protein: CASSFGRPNTGELFF
CDR3 DNA: TGTGCCAGCAGCTTCGGGAGACCGAACACCGGGGAGCTGTTTTTT
V gene: TRBV7-3
clone size: NA
D gene: NA
J gene: TRBJ2-2

CDR3 protein: CASSQERSDSAYYEQYF
CDR3 DNA: TGTGCCAGCAGCCAAGAGAGGTCGGATAGTGCCTACTACGAGCAGTACTTC
V gene: TRBV3-1
clone size: NA
D gene: NA
J gene: TRBJ2-7

CDR3 protein: CSATGGGNQPQHF
CDR3 DNA: TGCAGTGCTACCGGGGGTGGCAATCAGCCCCAGCATTTT
V gene: TRBV20-1
clone size: many
D gene: NA
J gene: TRBJ1-5

CDR3 protein: CAWSGQGGNQPQHF
CDR3 DNA: TGTGCCTGGAGTGGACAGGGGGGCAATCAGCCCCAGCATTTT
V gene: TRBV30
clone size: few
D gene: TRBD1
J gene: TRBJ1-5

CDR3 protein: CASTGAGRTGELFF
CDR3 DNA: TGTGCCAGCACTGGGGCAGGGAGGACCGGGGAGCTGTTTTTT
V gene: TRBV28
clone size: many
D gene: NA
J gene: TRBJ2-2

CDR3 protein: CASRRGGSGEQFF
CDR3 DNA: TGTGCCAGCAGACGGGGGGGTTCGGGTGAGCAGTTCTTC
V gene: TRBV28
clone size: NA
D gene: TRBD2
J gene: TRBJ2-1

CDR3 protein: CASSYSNVNYGYTF
CDR3 DNA: TGTGCCAGCAGTTACTCGAACGTTAACTATGGCTACACCTTC
V gene: TRBV6-5
clone size: few
D gene: NA
J gene: TRBJ1-2

CDR3 protein: CAWSGSGTGGDKLFF
CDR3 DNA: TGTGCCTGGAGTGGCTCCGGGACGGGCGGGGATAAACTGTTTTTT
V gene: TRBV30
clone size: NA
D gene: NA
J gene: TRBJ1-4

CDR3 protein: CASSGVWRDRTIF
CDR3 DNA: TGTGCCAGCAGTGGGGTTTGGCGGGACAGAACGATTTTC
V gene: TRBV2
clone size: many
D gene: NA
J gene: TRBJ2-7

CDR3 protein: CASSPYTTGGDGYTF
CDR3 DNA: TGTGCCAGCAGCCCTTATACGACAGGGGGGGATGGCTACACCTTC
V gene: TRBV11-2
clone size: many
D gene: TRBD1
J gene: TRBJ1-2

CDR3 protein: CASSYGGHREAFF
CDR3 DNA: TGTGCCAGCAGTTACGGAGGACACCGGGAAGCTTTCTTT
V gene: TRBV6-9
clone size: many
D gene: NA
J gene: TRBJ1-1

CDR3 protein: CASSLDFGRRAFF
CDR3 DNA: TGTGCCAGCAGCTTAGATTTCGGGCGTCGAGCTTTCTTT
V gene: TRBV7-9
clone size: NA
D gene: NA
J gene: TRBJ1-1

CDR3 protein: CASSAQGLTGELFF
CDR3 DNA: TGTGCCAGCAGTGCCCAGGGGTTGACCGGGGAGCTGTTTTTT
V gene: TRBV6-2/TRBV6-3
clone size: few
D gene: NA
J gene: TRBJ2-2

CDR3 protein: CASSYSAANTEAFF
CDR3 DNA: TGTGCCAGCAGTTACTCGGCAGCCAACACTGAAGCTTTCTTT
V gene: TRBV6-5
clone size: NA
D gene: NA
J gene: TRBJ1-1

CDR3 protein: CASSPGLAGNREQYF
CDR3 DNA: TGTGCCAGCAGCCCTGGACTAGCGGGAAATCGCGAGCAGTACTTC
V gene: TRBV11-3
clone size: NA
D gene: TRBD2
J gene: TRBJ2-7

CDR3 protein: CASRDRNIYGYTF
CDR3 DNA: TGTGCCAGCCGAGACAGGAACATCTATGGCTACACCTTC
V gene: TRBV6-1
clone size: many
D gene: NA
J gene: TRBJ1-2

CDR3 protein: CASSRLQGADGYTF
CDR3 DNA: TGCGCCAGCAGCCGATTACAGGGGGCGGATGGCTACACCTTC
V gene: TRBV5-1
clone size: few
D gene: TRBD1
J gene: TRBJ1-2